This paragraph reports one T cell receptor (beta chain). These data come from a study of shared clonotypes between healthy human individuals. Overall study context: Participating donors consisted of a couple of women and a few men aged 18 to 49. Each donor had three CD4 naive, three CD4 memory, two CD8 naive and one CD8 memory plate.

Replicate sorted-subset PCRs were loaded with roughly 200 ng DNA, about 30,000 T cell genomes. The protocol was immunoSEQ multiplex PCR, while the TCRdb copy is restricted to in-frame clones and leaves out a portion. This table has over a million clones, about 98.5% appearing once. The V gene's germline CDR1 is MNHEY and CDR2 SMNVEV (reference sequence). The CDR3 has 13 residues. Trimming removed 5 bases at V and 7 bases at J, with 12 bases between. Sequencing input: naive CD4+ T cells sorted from blood. Subset indicated: CD45RA+ positively selected. The clonotype originates from a man under 40 in good health. The chain combines TRBV27 with TRBJ1-5; possible D gene TRBD1, 5 bases. Written as DNA, the CDR3 is TGTGCCAGCAGTCCCAGGGTCGGGCAGCCCCAGCATTTT. Translation gives CASSPRVGQPQHF.